The 5 T cell receptor beta chains given below trace back to one sample, sequenced in a study of T cells after somatic rescue of genetic block. Here immunoSEQ multiplex PCR was the method, and the copy in TCRdb shows in-frame clones only, minus some. This sample has tens of thousands of clones, with about 96% found just once. Specimen: peripheral blood mononuclear cells (PBMCs). The origin of the receptors is a child under two years old.

V and J are TRBV27 and TRBJ2-1, with 10 bases aligning to TRBD2. V shed 5 bases and J 7 bases; nucleotides not matched to a gene: 8. The CDR3 is 15 residues long. Germline CDR1 is MNHEY and CDR2 is SMNVEV (reference sequence). The CDR3 DNA reads as TGTGCCAGCAGTCCGCTAGCGGGAGTTGGTAATGAGCAGTTCTTC. This translates into CASSPLAGVGNEQFF.

V gene TRBV9 combines with J gene TRBJ1-5, with D tentatively TRBD1 (5 bases). The ends were cut back, 2 bases at V and 3 bases at J, with 9 bases in the middle. Per the germline V gene, CDR1 is SGDLS and CDR2 is YYNGEE. The CDR3 loop spans 14 amino acids. The CDR3 DNA follows: TGTGCCAGCAGCGTCGACAGTAACAATCAGCCCCAGCATTTT. Translation: CASSVDSNNQPQHF.

CDR3 in amino acids: CASSLARTGGYEQYF. The CDR3 DNA sequence: TGTGCCAGCAGCTTGGCCAGGACAGGGGGCTACGAGCAGTACTTC. This chain uses TRBV5-4 with TRBJ2-7; 10 nucleotides line up with TRBD1. This CDR3 is 15 amino acids long. The V and J ends lost 0 bases and 3 bases, in that order; junction bases with no gene match: 3. Germline loops: CDR1 SGHNT, CDR2 YYREEE (reference sequence).

This clone was counted a single time. The CDR3 nucleotides read TGTGCCAGCAGCGCTAAAGGGAGCAGCGCAGATACGCAGTATTTT. It codes for CASSAKGSSADTQYF. This rearrangement joins TRBV5-8 to TRBJ2-3, with D possibly matching TRBD2 (5 bases). In germline, CDR1 is SGHTS, CDR2 YDEGEE. The V end lost 4 bases, the J end lost 4 bases, and 16 bases lay between the germline ends. CDR3 length: 15 amino acids.

This sequence joins TRBV29-1 and TRBJ2-7; D unresolved. Germline-derived CDR1 and CDR2 are SQVTM and ANQGSEA. Trimming cost V 4 bases and J 3 bases, with 7 bases left between them. The CDR3 sequence is 11 residues long. The CDR3 coding sequence is TGCAGCGTTGTCTACATCTACGAGCAGTACTTC. It specifies CSVVYIYEQYF.